This entry describes one TCR beta chain. Its antigen target is currently unknown. Base qualities are not provided; no much larger clone lies one nucleotide away. Sequenced using an Illumina MiSeq. The study's processing was this. The Shannon-Wiener index, computed in VDJtools, was used to measure repertoire diversity. A TCRbeta clonotype was considered expanded if its clonotype frequency was 3 or more. The raw public data were reprocessed by TCRdb itself: fastp quality trimming at Q25, MiXCR clonotype calling, in-frame beta chains only. Records with the same CDR3 protein are collapsed into one entry carrying the most frequent genes and DNA. These V and J calls originate from TCRdb's pipeline instead of the authors' own analysis. A total of around 440 distinct CDR3 sequences appear in this sample, around 20% of them only once. About an eighth of the sample is in the top ten clones. To test for a precursor-effector relationship among CD4 cytotoxic T cells, four sorted CD4+ memory subsets (TCM, TEM, IL-7Rhigh TEMRA, IL-7R- TEMRA) underwent bulk UMI-based TCR sequencing. Cells were obtained from peripheral blood mononuclear cells isolated from human blood.

The CDR3 sequence holds 15 residues, the cysteine and phenylalanine included. Only CDR3 DNA remains: 45 bases, in frame from the first base. The germline V gene specifies SGHTA as CDR1 and FQGTGA as CDR2. Relative to germline, V is 2 bases shorter and J is 3 bases shorter, with 14 bases between their ends. These data originate in a study of precursors of human CD4 cytotoxic T cells (dated by TCRdb to 2017 to 2018). With respect to the entire study: In total, approximately 13 donors contributed CD4+ memory subsets to the bulk TCR-seq analysis. TCR-seq analysis of 14 donors yielded TCRalpha and TCRbeta chain sequences (table S7). The paper as a whole reports these results and caveats: Expanded effector clonotypes made up a larger fraction of IL-7Rhigh TEMRA clonotypes than of TEM or TCM clonotypes. Compared with TCM and TEM subsets, the IL-7Rhigh and IL-7R- TEMRA subsets had more restricted TCR repertoires, with lower diversity and more expanded clonotypes. Only about 95% of the 14 donors were included in some bulk TCR-seq comparisons, which suggests that not every subset was available for every donor. According to the authors, a human observational design cannot definitively establish the direction of differentiation between precursor and effector cells.

This chain joins TRBV7-3 to TRBJ2-7; TRBD1 might be the D gene, on 6 matching bases. The sequenced sample was memory CD4+ T cells from blood (PBMCs). The clonotype originates from a human donor in good health. The CDR3 protein sequence reads: CASSLGAGEGYEQYF. The nucleotide sequence is given as TGTGCCAGCAGCTTAGGGGCAGGGGAAGGCTACGAGCAGTACTTC.